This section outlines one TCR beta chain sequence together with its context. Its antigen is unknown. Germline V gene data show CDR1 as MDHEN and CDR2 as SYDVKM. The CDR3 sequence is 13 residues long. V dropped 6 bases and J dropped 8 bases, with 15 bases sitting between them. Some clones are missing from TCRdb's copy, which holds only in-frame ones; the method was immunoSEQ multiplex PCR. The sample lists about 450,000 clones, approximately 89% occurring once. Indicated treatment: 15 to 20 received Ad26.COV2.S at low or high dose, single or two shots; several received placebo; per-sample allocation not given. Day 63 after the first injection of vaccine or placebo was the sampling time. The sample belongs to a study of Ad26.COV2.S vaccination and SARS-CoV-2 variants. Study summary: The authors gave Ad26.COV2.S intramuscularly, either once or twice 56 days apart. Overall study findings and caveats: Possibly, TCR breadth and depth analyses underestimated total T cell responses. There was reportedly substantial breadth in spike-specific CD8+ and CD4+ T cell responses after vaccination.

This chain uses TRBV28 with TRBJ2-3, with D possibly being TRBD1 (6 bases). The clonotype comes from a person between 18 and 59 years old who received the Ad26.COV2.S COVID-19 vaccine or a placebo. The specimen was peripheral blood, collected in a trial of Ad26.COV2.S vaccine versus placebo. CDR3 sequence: CASSQTGPITQYF. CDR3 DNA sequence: TGTGCCAGCAGCCAGACAGGTCCCATTACGCAGTATTTT.